A selection of T cell receptor beta chains follows, all from one sample in a study of identical twins. TCRdb processed the 5' RACE reads anew with MiXCR; each CDR3 protein has one entry. The table lists around 100,000 distinct CDR3 sequences, about 6% of them singletons. Sequences were obtained from memory T cells sorted from blood. The receptors shown here come from a woman between 45 and 65 years old in good health. CDR3s include the opening cysteine and the closing phenylalanine or tryptophan. The D gene is left open where the match is weak. Part of the rows lack a size; the others show once, few, many or a class for expanded clones.

CDR3aa: CASSSRYRGGSYNEQFF
CDR3nt: TGTGCCAGCAGCTCCCGATACCGGGGCGGCTCCTACAATGAGCAGTTCTTC
v_gene: TRBV7-6
d_gene: NA
j_gene: TRBJ2-1
abundance: NA

CDR3aa: CASSYLLRGRGSEAFF
CDR3nt: TGTGCCAGCAGTTACTTGTTGCGGGGCAGGGGATCTGAAGCTTTCTTT
v_gene: TRBV6-5
d_gene: NA
j_gene: TRBJ1-1
abundance: many

CDR3aa: CASSVGTSGDEQFF
CDR3nt: TGTGCCAGCAGCGTAGGCACTAGCGGTGATGAGCAGTTCTTC
v_gene: TRBV9
d_gene: TRBD2
j_gene: TRBJ2-1
abundance: many

CDR3aa: CATSTRQGKEKLFF
CDR3nt: TGTGCCACCAGCACCAGACAGGGGAAAGAAAAACTGTTTTTT
v_gene: TRBV15
d_gene: TRBD1
j_gene: TRBJ1-4
abundance: many

CDR3aa: CSASGPTQGSYNEQFF
CDR3nt: TGCAGTGCCTCCGGGCCGACCCAAGGATCCTACAATGAGCAGTTCTTC
v_gene: TRBV20-1
d_gene: NA
j_gene: TRBJ2-1
abundance: many

CDR3aa: CSATPTTTGLSNTIYF
CDR3nt: TGCAGTGCCACTCCCACAACGACAGGGCTTTCAAACACCATATATTTT
v_gene: TRBV20-1
d_gene: TRBD1
j_gene: TRBJ1-3
abundance: many

CDR3aa: CASSLKNSGSGFRGEQFF
CDR3nt: TGTGCCAGCAGCCTCAAAAATAGCGGGAGTGGTTTTAGGGGTGAGCAGTTCTTC
v_gene: TRBV11-1
d_gene: TRBD2
j_gene: TRBJ2-1
abundance: many

CDR3aa: CASSWALASTDTQYF
CDR3nt: TGCGCCAGCAGCTGGGCCCTAGCGTCCACAGATACGCAGTATTTT
v_gene: TRBV5-1
d_gene: NA
j_gene: TRBJ2-3
abundance: many

CDR3aa: CSARGLTGVRTGELFF
CDR3nt: TGCAGTGCGAGGGGGTTGACGGGAGTGCGCACCGGGGAGCTGTTTTTT
v_gene: TRBV20-1
d_gene: NA
j_gene: TRBJ2-2
abundance: many

CDR3aa: CASSLVASGRSYNEQFF
CDR3nt: TGCGCCAGCAGCTTGGTAGCCAGCGGGAGATCCTACAATGAGCAGTTCTTC
v_gene: TRBV5-1
d_gene: TRBD2
j_gene: TRBJ2-1
abundance: many

CDR3aa: CASSSPGLKTGELFF
CDR3nt: TGTGCCAGCAGCTCGCCGGGACTGAAGACCGGGGAGCTGTTTTTT
v_gene: TRBV6-6
d_gene: NA
j_gene: TRBJ2-2
abundance: many

CDR3aa: CASSWMGQGPYEQYF
CDR3nt: TGCGCCAGCAGCTGGATGGGACAGGGGCCCTACGAGCAGTACTTC
v_gene: TRBV5-1
d_gene: TRBD1
j_gene: TRBJ2-7
abundance: many

CDR3aa: CASSEEGFIRETQYF
CDR3nt: TGTGCCAGCAGTGAGGAAGGGTTTATCCGAGAGACCCAGTACTTC
v_gene: TRBV2
d_gene: NA
j_gene: TRBJ2-5
abundance: few

CDR3aa: CASSPRQETQYF
CDR3nt: TGTGCCAGCTCACCACGCCAGGAGACCCAGTACTTC
v_gene: TRBV18
d_gene: NA
j_gene: TRBJ2-5
abundance: NA

CDR3aa: CAWSSTGPGKTQYF
CDR3nt: TGTGCCTGGAGCTCCACAGGCCCGGGGAAGACCCAGTACTTC
v_gene: TRBV30
d_gene: NA
j_gene: TRBJ2-5
abundance: many

CDR3aa: CASGLGTSSNQPQHF
CDR3nt: TGTGCTAGTGGTTTGGGGACAAGTAGCAATCAGCCCCAGCATTTT
v_gene: TRBV12-5
d_gene: NA
j_gene: TRBJ1-5
abundance: many

CDR3aa: CASSEGVTEAFF
CDR3nt: TGTGCCAGCAGTGAAGGCGTCACTGAAGCTTTCTTT
v_gene: TRBV12-3/TRBV12-4
d_gene: NA
j_gene: TRBJ1-1
abundance: many